Shown below are 29 T cell receptor beta chains from a single sample sequenced in a study of cytomegalovirus exposure and HLA in healthy donors. The primer mix had 60 Vbeta and 13 Jbeta primers. Clones were read by immunoSEQ multiplex PCR, and TCRdb kept only the in-frame ones, dropping some. Here the sample spans some 110,000 clones, 77% being singletons. Specimen: PBMCs. Receptors originate from a woman between 40 and 55 years old in good health and CMV-seropositive.

This clone was seen a single time. V usage is TRBV19 and J usage is TRBJ1-2, with D unresolved. Germline assignment: CDR1 LNHDA and CDR2 SQIVND (reference sequence). V dropped 0 bases and J dropped 4 bases, with 6 bases sitting between them. The CDR3 extends over 13 amino acids. The CDR3 is CASSIDGLYGYTF. As DNA, the CDR3 is TGTGCCAGTAGTATAGACGGACTCTATGGCTACACCTTC.

The genes are TRBV7-9 and TRBJ2-7; no clear D gene. Trimming cost V 5 bases and J 2 bases, with 10 bases left between them. Germline loops: CDR1 SEHNR, CDR2 FQNEAQ (reference sequence). The CDR3 runs to 13 residues. This CDR3 reads CASSAQATYEQYF. CDR3 coding DNA: TGTGCCAGCAGCGCCCAGGCGACCTACGAGCAGTACTTC.

This clone was counted between two and nine times. For the CDR3, the DNA is TGTGCCAGCAGCTTAATCATCACAGATACGCAGTATTTT. The encoded protein is CASSLIITDTQYF. The chain recombines TRBV7-3 with TRBJ2-3; no reliable D call. The ends were cut back, 1 base at V and 2 bases at J, with 4 bases in the middle. CDR1 is SGHTA, CDR2 FQGTGA, per germline. This CDR3 has 13 residues.

The chain couples TRBV2 to TRBJ2-7; 9 bases are a match to TRBD2. In germline, CDR1 is SNHLY, CDR2 FYNNEI. This CDR3 comprises 15 residues. V gave up 6 bases and J gave up 2 bases; unmatched junction bases: 8. CDR3 sequence (DNA): TGTGCCAGCAGGGATATTGTAGCGGGGGCCTACGAGCAGTACTTC. Encoded protein: CASRDIVAGAYEQYF.

The V call is TRBV28, the J call TRBJ2-7; 8 bases agree with TRBD2. The CDR3 contains 15 residues. Germline-derived CDR1 and CDR2 are MDHEN and SYDVKM. The V gene end was trimmed by 7 bases and the J gene end by 3 bases; junction bases not matched to a gene: 11. As DNA, the CDR3 is TGTGCCAGCACCGATTCCGGGACTAGTCTCTACGAGCAGTACTTC. The encoded protein is CASTDSGTSLYEQYF.

This chain links TRBV30 with TRBJ2-7; 9 nucleotides align to TRBD2. This CDR3 comprises 12 residues. Germline trimming cut 4 bases from V and 3 bases from J; bases unmatched to any gene: 1. The V gene's germline CDR1 is GTSNPN and CDR2 SVGIG (reference sequence). This CDR3 reads CAWTSGIYEQYF. DNA of the CDR3: TGTGCCTGGACTAGCGGGATCTACGAGCAGTACTTC. Based on the CDR3 plus reference TRBV30 and TRBJ2-7, the full variable domain is SQTIHQWPATLVQPVGSPLSLECTVEGTSNPNLYWYRQAAGRGLQLLFYSVGIGQISSEVPQNLSASRPQDRQFILSSKKLLLSDSGFYLCAWTSGIYEQYFGPGTRLTVT.

V and J are TRBV5-5 and TRBJ2-6, with D perhaps TRBD2 (6 bases). The length of the CDR3 is 15 residues. The germline CDR1 and CDR2 sequences are SGHKS and YYEKEE (reference sequence). The V end was cut by 1 base, the J end by 3 bases, with 8 bases between. The DNA for the CDR3 is TGTGCCAGCAGCTTGCGGGGAGGTGGGGCCAACGTCCTGACTTTC. Its protein product is CASSLRGGGANVLTF.

This clone was recorded a few times. The V call is TRBV9, the J call TRBJ2-1; 7 positions match TRBD1. The V gene's germline CDR1 is SGDLS and CDR2 YYNGEE. The CDR3 has 15 residues. Trimming at V came to 4 bases and at J to 5 bases, leaving 9 bases not matched to a gene. CDR3 in DNA: TGTGCCAGCAGCCCCGGGACAGCCCTCAACAATGAGCAGTTCTTC. The encoded protein is CASSPGTALNNEQFF.

This clone was seen a few times. V gene TRBV5-6 combines with J gene TRBJ1-3, with TRBD1 as a possible D gene (5 bases). V was pared by 3 bases and J by 2 bases, with 12 bases between. The CDR3 is 15 amino acids. Germline lookup yields CDR1 SGHDT and CDR2 YYEEEE. CDR3 bases: TGTGCCAGCAGCTGGGGGGGGGAGGCTGGAAACACCATATATTTT. It encodes CASSWGGEAGNTIYF.

The rearrangement joins TRBV4-1 to TRBJ2-2; 9 nucleotides line up with TRBD2. The CDR3 sequence is 17 residues long. CDR1 MGHRA and CDR2 YSYEKL come from the germline V gene. V lost 0 bases, J lost 1 base, and 3 bases stayed unmatched. CDR3: CASSQDAGGLNTGELFF. As DNA, the CDR3 is TGCGCCAGCAGCCAAGATGCGGGGGGGCTGAACACCGGGGAGCTGTTTTTT.

This sequence joins TRBV6-4 and TRBJ2-2, with TRBD1 identical over 7 bases. The CDR3 has 14 amino acids. Germline CDR1 MRHNA, CDR2 SNTAGT. V shed 5 bases, J shed 4 bases, and the junction held 4 bases outside the gene matches. CDR3 in amino acids: CASSLTGSTGELFF. DNA of the CDR3: TGTGCCAGCAGTCTGACAGGGTCCACCGGGGAGCTGTTTTTT.

The gene calls are TRBV5-6 and TRBJ2-2; 13 bases are shared with TRBD2. Losses at the gene ends were 3 bases for V and 5 bases for J; bases not matched to a gene: 7. The CDR3 spans 17 residues. Germline V gene lookup returns CDR1 SGHDT and CDR2 YYEEEE. Here the CDR3 DNA reads TGTGCCAGCAGCTCAACGGGACTAGCGGGGAGGACCGGGGAGCTGTTTTTT. This gives the protein CASSSTGLAGRTGELFF. Combining the CDR3 with reference TRBV5-6 and TRBJ2-2 gives the whole variable domain DAGVTQSPTHLIKTRGQQVTLRCSPKSGHDTVSWYQQALGQGPQFIFQYYEEEERQRGNFPDRFSGHQFPNYSSELNVNALLLGDSALYLCASSSTGLAGRTGELFFGEGSRLTVL.

The chain uses TRBV28 and TRBJ2-3, with 15 bases aligning to TRBD2. Looked up from germline, CDR1 is MDHEN and CDR2 is SYDVKM. V was pared by 4 bases and J by 6 bases, with 8 bases of the junction left unmatched. This CDR3 is 17 amino acids long. CDR3 protein: CASSSWTSGRAGDTQYF. The CDR3, as DNA: TGTGCCAGCAGTTCCTGGACTAGCGGGAGGGCCGGGGATACGCAGTATTTT.

The chain combines TRBV5-4 with TRBJ2-3; TRBD2 agrees at 10 bases. The V and J ends lost 6 bases and 2 bases, in that order; junction bases with no gene match: 6. Per germline, CDR1 SGHNT and CDR2 YYREEE (reference sequence). The CDR3 runs 15 residues. Here the CDR3 reads CASKRAGGFTDTQYF. The CDR3 DNA follows: TGTGCCAGCAAGCGAGCGGGAGGGTTCACAGATACGCAGTATTTT.

The sample holds one count of this clone. This chain joins TRBV11-2 and TRBJ1-3; 7 bases fit TRBD1. CDR1 is SGHAT, CDR2 FQNNGV, per germline. The ends lost 6 bases at V and 0 bases at J; junction bases unmatched: 11. The length of the CDR3 is 17 residues. CDR3 region: CASSSIPGGSSGNTIYF. As DNA, the CDR3 is TGTGCCAGCAGTTCAATACCAGGGGGTAGCTCTGGAAACACCATATATTTT.

The V gene is TRBV19, the J gene TRBJ2-7; 10 bases are a match to TRBD2. CDR3 length: 16 residues. The germline CDR1 and CDR2 sequences are LNHDA and SQIVND (reference sequence). V lost 5 bases to trimming and J lost 2 bases; unmatched junction nucleotides: 9. This CDR3 is CASSPRTSGSPYEQYF. In DNA form, the CDR3 reads TGTGCCAGTAGTCCCAGGACTAGCGGTTCCCCCTACGAGCAGTACTTC.

The rearrangement uses TRBV5-4 and TRBJ2-7; 13 bases agree with TRBD2. The CDR3 totals 16 residues. Looked up from germline, CDR1 is SGHNT and CDR2 is YYREEE (reference sequence). After removal of 4 bases from V and 7 bases from J, the junction contained 11 bases not matched to a gene. For the CDR3, the DNA is TGTGCCAGCAGCGTCGTAGGACTAGCGGGAGAAGGAGAGCAGTACTTC. Translation gives CASSVVGLAGEGEQYF.

This sequence joins TRBV2 and TRBJ1-1, with 7 bases lining up with TRBD1. The CDR3 loop spans 13 amino acids. V lost 7 bases and J lost 2; bases outside the gene matches: 4. Germline CDR1 reads SNHLY; CDR2 reads FYNNEI. Written as DNA, the CDR3 is TGTGCCAGCAAGACAGGGCTTAACACTGAAGCTTTCTTT. Translating gives CASKTGLNTEAFF. Using reference TRBV2 and TRBJ1-1 for the parts outside the CDR3, the full variable domain is EPEVTQTPSHQVTQMGQEVILRCVPISNHLYFYWYRQILGQKVEFLVSFYNNEISEKSEIFDDQFSVERPDGSNFTLKIRSTKLEDSAMYFCASKTGLNTEAFFGQGTRLTVV.

The chain joins TRBV19 to TRBJ1-3; 10 positions match TRBD1. This CDR3 comprises 12 residues. The germline V gene encodes CDR1 LNHDA and CDR2 SQIVND (reference sequence). The J segment lost 7 bases and the V segment lost 9 bases, leaving 3 bases of the junction unmatched. The CDR3 spells CASKDRGNTIYF. CDR3 bases: TGTGCCAGCAAGGACAGGGGGAACACCATATATTTT. Drawing the rest from reference TRBV19 and TRBJ1-3, the complete variable domain is DGGITQSPKYLFRKEGQNVTLSCEQNLNHDAMYWYRQDPGQGLRLIYYSQIVNDFQKGDIAEGYSVSREKKESFPLTVTSAQKNPTAFYLCASKDRGNTIYFGEGSWLTVV.

V usage is TRBV5-4 and J usage is TRBJ2-1; 7 positions agree with TRBD1. From germline, CDR1 is SGHNT and CDR2 YYREEE (reference sequence). The ends lost 0 bases at V and 8 bases at J; junction bases unmatched: 14. The CDR3 loop spans 17 amino acids. CDR3 sequence (DNA): TGTGCCAGCAGCTTGGCCGTCACAGGGGAATATTTCGATGAGCAGTTCTTC. Translated, it gives CASSLAVTGEYFDEQFF.

The chain couples TRBV7-8 to TRBJ2-5, with 8 bases identical to TRBD1. The V gene end was trimmed by 5 bases and the J gene end by 2 bases; junction bases not matched to a gene: 16. Looked up from germline, CDR1 is SGHVS and CDR2 is FQNEAQ. The CDR3 consists of 18 residues. Written as DNA, the CDR3 is TGTGCCAGCAGCCCAGACAGGGGCGGAAGGCCGCTACAAGAGACCCAGTACTTC. This encodes CASSPDRGGRPLQETQYF.

This chain connects TRBV7-9 to TRBJ2-1; TRBD2 matches at 8 bases. The J segment lost 9 bases and the V segment lost 1 base, leaving 8 bases of the junction unmatched. This CDR3 region has 15 residues. Germline CDR1 is SEHNR and CDR2 is FQNEAQ (reference sequence). The CDR3 nucleotides read TGTGCCAGCAGCTTAGTCGGAGCGGGAGCGAGTGAGCAGTTCTTC. Amino acids: CASSLVGAGASEQFF.

The gene calls are TRBV5-1 and TRBJ2-1; 9 bases align to TRBD2. The germline V gene has CDR1 SGHRS and CDR2 YFSETQ. J lost 7 bases, V lost 1 base, and 15 bases had no gene match. The CDR3 consists of 18 residues. CDR3 nucleotide sequence: TGCGCCAGCAGCTTGAGGGGACTAGCCCAACTCTCAGGTAATGAGCAGTTCTTC. Amino acids: CASSLRGLAQLSGNEQFF.

The chain uses TRBV7-2 and TRBJ2-1, with D uncertain. Deletions cut 4 bases from V and 9 bases from J, with 10 bases between. Germline V gene data show CDR1 as SGHTA and CDR2 as FQGNSA. CDR3 length: 12 amino acids. The CDR3 reads CASSSIFGEQFF. In DNA, the CDR3 is TGTGCCAGCAGCTCCATCTTCGGTGAGCAGTTCTTC.

The chain carries TRBV18 and TRBJ2-7; the D is unclear. The CDR3 runs to 13 residues. Germline CDR1 KGHSH, CDR2 LQKENI. V was pared by 3 bases and J by 2 bases, with 8 bases between. The CDR3 sequence: CASSPGRTYEQYF. CDR3 DNA: TGTGCCAGCTCACCTGGCCGAACCTACGAGCAGTACTTC.

V is TRBV2 and J is TRBJ2-1; TRBD2 is a possible D gene (5 bases). The CDR3 consists of 13 residues. CDR1 and CDR2 from the germline V gene are SNHLY and FYNNEI. The V gene lost 6 bases and the J gene lost 7 bases, with 13 bases spanning the gap. CDR3 sequence reads: CASRPAIANEQFF. CDR3 DNA: TGTGCCAGCAGACCGGCTATAGCGAATGAGCAGTTCTTC.

The chain recombines TRBV13 with TRBJ2-2; 8 bases line up with TRBD2. This CDR3 spans 14 amino acids. Trimming removed 3 bases from V and 4 bases from J; junction bases left unmatched: 1. Per the germline V gene, CDR1 is PRHDT and CDR2 is FYEKMQ (reference sequence). CDR3 in amino acids: CASSFGRATGELFF. Here the CDR3 DNA reads TGTGCCAGCAGCTTCGGGAGGGCCACCGGGGAGCTGTTTTTT.

The chain recombines TRBV2 with TRBJ1-5; 9 bases align to TRBD1. Germline V CDR1 and CDR2: SNHLY, FYNNEI. This CDR3 has 14 residues. The V gene end was trimmed by 4 bases and the J gene end by 7 bases; junction bases not matched to a gene: 5. CDR3 sequence (DNA): TGTGCCAGCAGTGTTTGGACAGGGGAACAGCCCCAGCATTTT. The encoded protein is CASSVWTGEQPQHF.

This clone turned up a few times. The gene calls are TRBV5-1 and TRBJ1-2; 7 bases align to TRBD1. The junction had 7 bases not matched to a gene; V was cut back by 2 bases and J by 6 bases. The germline V gene has CDR1 SGHRS and CDR2 YFSETQ. The CDR3 has 14 amino acids. The DNA of the CDR3 is TGCGCCAGCAGCTTACGGACAGGCCGGGATGGCTACACCTTC. Translated: CASSLRTGRDGYTF.